The T cell receptor beta chain described here comes from a study of circulating and synovial CD4+ cells in juvenile arthritis. Study results and caveats: Circulating pathogenic-like lymphocytes shared a substantially higher fraction of CDR3 sequences with synovium than bulk blood. Circulating pathogenic-like and bulk T cells looked alike by Vbeta family usage.

For this clone: What it binds is not known.

Profiling relied on immunoSEQ multiplex PCR, and the TCRdb table lists in-frame clones only, not all of them. Among 32,000 or so clones listed, roughly 96% were seen once. Sequenced samples came from active juvenile idiopathic arthritis patients. Trimming took 5 bases from V and 4 from J, leaving 16 bases between them. The V gene's germline CDR1 is SGHKS and CDR2 YYEKEE (reference sequence). The CDR3 runs to 14 residues. Sequences were obtained from CD4+ T cells from blood. This receptor was taken from a human donor with juvenile idiopathic arthritis. This chain uses TRBV5-5 with TRBJ2-7, with TRBD2 as a possible D gene (6 bases). The chain's CDR3 is CASSQIAVAYEQYF. DNA for the CDR3: TGTGCCAGCAGTCAAATAGCGGTAGCTTACGAGCAGTACTTC.